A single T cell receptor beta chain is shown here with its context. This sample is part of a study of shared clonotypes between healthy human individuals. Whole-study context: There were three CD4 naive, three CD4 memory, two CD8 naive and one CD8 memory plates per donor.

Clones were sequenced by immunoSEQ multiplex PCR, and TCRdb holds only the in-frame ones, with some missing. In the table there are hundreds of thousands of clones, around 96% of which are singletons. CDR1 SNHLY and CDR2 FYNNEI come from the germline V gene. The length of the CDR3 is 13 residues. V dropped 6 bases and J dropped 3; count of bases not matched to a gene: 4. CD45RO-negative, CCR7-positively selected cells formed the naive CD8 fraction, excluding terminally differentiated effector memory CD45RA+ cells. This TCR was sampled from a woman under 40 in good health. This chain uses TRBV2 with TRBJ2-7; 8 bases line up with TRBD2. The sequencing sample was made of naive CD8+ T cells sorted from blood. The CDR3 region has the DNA TGTGCCAGCAGACTCGGGGGGGGCTACGAGCAGTACTTC. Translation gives CASRLGGGYEQYF.